The T cell receptor (beta chain) described here comes from a study of shared clonotypes between healthy human individuals. General study points: Naive CD4 clonotype sharing across four donors was around 5%. Blood was the only sampled material, and tissue repertoires likely differ.

Turning to this clone: Antigen unknown.

Clones were sequenced by immunoSEQ multiplex PCR, and TCRdb holds only the in-frame ones, with some missing. The data hold a few hundred thousand clones, with 65% observed a single time. Input material: memory CD4+ T cells sorted from blood. The subset: CD45RA-negative fraction. The clonotype was recovered from a man younger than 40 in good health.

CDR3 in amino acids: CAIASGTSTDTQYF. The CDR3 DNA is TGTGCCATCGCATCAGGGACTAGCACAGATACGCAGTATTTT. The J gene is TRBJ2-3, the V gene TRBV10-3; TRBD2 is a possible D gene (6 bases). V lost 8 bases and J lost 0, with 12 bases in between. Germline V lookup: CDR1 ENHRY, CDR2 SYGVKD. The CDR3 length is 14 residues.